One sample yielded the 22 T cell receptor beta chains listed below, sequenced in a study of blood T cell repertoires in COVID-19. TCRdb keeps only in-frame clones here, not all; method: immunoSEQ multiplex PCR. The sample lists approximately 30,000 clones; 70% to 90% were seen once. Sequenced material: peripheral blood. These receptors originate from a woman of 80 years or more with active or convalescent COVID-19.

The rearrangement joins TRBV3-1 (or the pseudogene TRBV3-2) to TRBJ2-5; TRBD2 matches at 12 bases. Per germline, CDR1 LGHDT and CDR2 YNNKEL (reference sequence). The CDR3 extends over 16 amino acids. With 5 bases clipped from V and 2 bases from J, the junction kept 6 bases outside the gene matches. CDR3 nucleotides: TGTGCCAGCAGCTTGACTAGCGGGGGACTGCAAGAGACCCAGTACTTC. Its protein is CASSLTSGGLQETQYF.

The V gene is TRBV19, the J gene TRBJ2-5; 10 bases are shared with TRBD1. After removal of 5 bases from V and 7 bases from J, the junction contained 10 bases not matched to a gene. This CDR3 region has 15 residues. Looked up from germline, CDR1 is LNHDA and CDR2 is SQIVND (reference sequence). The CDR3 loop reads CASSAAGTGVGTQYF. CDR3 in DNA: TGTGCCAGTAGTGCCGCCGGGACAGGGGTTGGGACCCAGTACTTC.

This chain uses TRBV10-3 with TRBJ2-7; maybe TRBD1 (6 bases). In germline, CDR1 is ENHRY, CDR2 SYGVKD. The CDR3 is 13 residues long. Trimming shortened V by 4 bases and J by 6 bases, and 13 bases separated the two germline ends. CDR3 sequence (DNA): TGTGCCATCAGTGGCGCTCAGGGGTCCGAGCAGTACTTC. It codes for CAISGAQGSEQYF.

The CDR3: CASSQGQGLHGAQYF. In nucleotides, the CDR3 is TGTGCCAGCAGCCAAGGACAGGGGTTGCATGGGGCCCAGTACTTC. This chain links TRBV7-2 with TRBJ2-5; TRBD1 matches at 9 bases. This CDR3 spans 15 amino acids. V lost 5 bases to trimming and J lost 9 bases; unmatched junction nucleotides: 13. Looked up from germline, CDR1 is SGHTA and CDR2 is FQGNSA.

The chain is built from TRBV6-4 and TRBJ1-2, with 7 nucleotides matching TRBD1. The V gene's germline CDR1 is MRHNA and CDR2 SNTAGT. J gave up 14 bases and V 7 bases, and 16 bases lay outside the gene matches. The CDR3 has 13 amino acids. In DNA, the CDR3 is TGTGCCAGCACCAGGGAGAGGGGGCCGTTGCTGACCTTC. Residues: CASTRERGPLLTF.

The chain carries TRBV15 and TRBJ1-3, with a tentative D call TRBD1 (5 bases). The CDR3 covers 18 residues. Trimming pared 3 bases from V and 0 bases from J, leaving 18 bases between. Germline V gene sequence: CDR1 LNHNV, CDR2 YYDKDF (reference sequence). CDR3 sequence (DNA): TGTGCCACCAGCAGGTTCCCCATCGGACAAAACTCTGGAAACACCATATATTTT. Encoded protein: CATSRFPIGQNSGNTIYF. The variable domain in full, with the rest retrieved from reference TRBV15 and TRBJ1-3, is DAMVIQNPRYQVTQFGKPVTLSCSQTLNHNVMYWYQQKSSQAPKLLFHYYDKDFNNEADTPDNFQSRRPNTSFCFLDIRSPGLGDTAMYLCATSRFPIGQNSGNTIYFGEGSWLTVV.

CDR3 nucleotide sequence: TGCGCCAGCAGCCAAGAGGGGGGATTCGTAGCCGGAAACACCATATATTTT. As protein: CASSQEGGFVAGNTIYF. The V gene is TRBV4-1, the J gene TRBJ1-3; TRBD1 might be the D (5 bases). The germline V and J ends were trimmed by 0 bases and 4 bases, with 16 bases remaining between them. Per the germline V gene, CDR1 is MGHRA and CDR2 is YSYEKL. This CDR3 is 17 amino acids long.

This clone was observed a single time. The genes are TRBV2 and TRBJ2-7, with 8 nucleotides matching TRBD1. This CDR3 region has 14 residues. Germline CDR1 SNHLY, CDR2 FYNNEI. V was pared by 7 bases and J by 3 bases, with 8 bases of the junction left unmatched. CDR3 sequence (DNA): TGTGCCAGCAATCAACAGGGGGGACTCTACGAGCAGTACTTC. Protein sequence: CASNQQGGLYEQYF.

The gene calls are TRBV7-9 and TRBJ1-2; D not certain. Germline loops: CDR1 SEHNR, CDR2 FQNEAQ (reference sequence). This CDR3 contains 12 residues. Deletions cut 10 bases from V and 3 bases from J, with 12 bases between. The CDR3 loop is CAITAVYYGYTF. The CDR3 DNA is TGTGCCATTACAGCCGTATACTATGGCTACACCTTC.

The rearrangement uses TRBV28 and TRBJ2-1, with a weak D call TRBD2 (7 bases). Trimming stripped 3 bases from V and 9 bases from J, with 15 bases between. This CDR3 is built from 14 residues. Per germline, CDR1 MDHEN and CDR2 SYDVKM. The CDR3 DNA follows: TGTGCCAGCAGTTTCGGGCCAAGGGGGGGTGAGCAGTTCTTC. Translating it yields CASSFGPRGGEQFF.

The chain joins TRBV28 to TRBJ2-3, with 7 nucleotides matching TRBD2. The CDR3 has 12 residues. Germline CDR1 reads MDHEN; CDR2 reads SYDVKM. Trimming at V came to 8 bases and at J to 1 base, leaving 0 bases not matched to a gene. Here the CDR3 reads CASGGGTDTQYF. The CDR3 nucleotides are TGTGCCAGCGGGGGGGGCACAGATACGCAGTATTTT.

The CDR3 DNA follows: TGCAGCGTTGCAGTAGCGGGGGGGTTAAGCACCGGGGAGCTGTTTTTT. It is translated as CSVAVAGGLSTGELFF. The chain uses TRBV29-1 and TRBJ2-2, with 11 bases aligning to TRBD2. The CDR3 has 16 amino acids. The V and J ends lost 4 bases and 4 bases, in that order; junction bases with no gene match: 8. Per the germline V gene, CDR1 is SQVTM and CDR2 is ANQGSEA.

The chain uses TRBV6-5 and TRBJ2-2, with D tentatively TRBD2 (6 bases). Germline CDR1 is MNHEY and CDR2 is SVGAGI. The V end lost 6 bases, the J end lost 0 bases, and 8 bases lay between the germline ends. This CDR3 has 14 residues. The CDR3 bases are TGTGCCAGCAGAGGAGGGGCGAACACCGGGGAGCTGTTTTTT. Its translation is CASRGGANTGELFF.

This chain uses TRBV19 with TRBJ1-6; D remains unclear. The germline gives CDR1 LNHDA, CDR2 SQIVND (reference sequence). This CDR3 is built from 13 residues. With 5 bases removed from V and 10 bases from J, the gap between germline ends came to 12 bases. The CDR3 DNA sequence: TGTGCCAGTAGTTCGGGGATCCGCTCACCCCTCCACTTT. Its protein product is CASSSGIRSPLHF.

The chain links TRBV28 to TRBJ1-5; D possibly corresponds to TRBD1 (5 bases). Deletions cut 6 bases from V and 4 bases from J, with 16 bases between. The CDR3 spans 15 residues. Germline V gene sequence: CDR1 MDHEN, CDR2 SYDVKM. In DNA, the CDR3 is TGTGCCAGCAGGACGTCGGGGGTTTTAAATCAGCCCCAGCATTTT. It is translated as CASRTSGVLNQPQHF.

V is TRBV9 and J is TRBJ1-1; D remains ambiguous. Between the trimmed V and J ends, which lost 0 bases and 1 base, there was a span of 13 bases. This CDR3 comprises 16 residues. Germline-derived CDR1 and CDR2 are SGDLS and YYNGEE. In nucleotides, the CDR3 is TGTGCCAGCAGCGTAGTCCCCCTCGACACGAACACTGAAGCTTTCTTT. It is translated as CASSVVPLDTNTEAFF. Variable domain in full (rest from reference TRBV9 and TRBJ1-1): DSGVTQTPKHLITATGQRVTLRCSPRSGDLSVYWYQQSLDQGLQFLIQYYNGEERAKGNILERFSAQQFPDLHSELNLSSLELGDSALYFCASSVVPLDTNTEAFFGQGTRLTVV.

The chain links TRBV4-1 to TRBJ2-1; D is unclear. Per the germline V gene, CDR1 is MGHRA and CDR2 is YSYEKL. Trimming stripped 1 base from V and 7 bases from J, with 20 bases between. CDR3 length equals 17 residues. This chain's CDR3 is CASSQVEFGQRSNEQFF. The DNA for the CDR3 is TGCGCCAGCAGCCAAGTCGAATTCGGCCAACGGAGTAATGAGCAGTTCTTC.

The gene calls are TRBV3-1 (or the pseudogene TRBV3-2) and TRBJ2-5, with 14 bases lining up with TRBD2. The V gene end was trimmed by 4 bases and the J gene end by 1 base; junction bases not matched to a gene: 5. Germline loops: CDR1 LGHDT, CDR2 YNNKEL (reference sequence). The CDR3 has 17 amino acids. Here the CDR3 reads CASSPRTSGGPQETQYF. In DNA, the CDR3 is TGTGCCAGCAGCCCCCGGACTAGCGGGGGGCCCCAAGAGACCCAGTACTTC.

This chain links TRBV5-8 with TRBJ2-7, with 7 bases identical to TRBD2. Germline CDR1 SGHTS, CDR2 YDEGEE. Germline trimming cut 4 bases from V and 3 bases from J; bases unmatched to any gene: 7. CDR3 size: 14 residues. In nucleotides, the CDR3 is TGTGCCAGCAGCCAGCGGGGCCTCCTCTACGAGCAGTACTTC. Its protein product is CASSQRGLLYEQYF.

The rearrangement links TRBV6-6 to TRBJ2-3; D not resolved. The CDR3 spans 14 residues. Germline V lookup: CDR1 MNHNY, CDR2 SVGAGI (reference sequence). V lost 2 bases and J 0 bases, leaving 6 bases between the germline ends. For the CDR3, the DNA is TGTGCCAGCAGTTACAGAGTCAGCACAGATACGCAGTATTTT. As protein: CASSYRVSTDTQYF.

The chain carries TRBV6-1 and TRBJ1-5, with unresolved D. CDR1 and CDR2 from the germline V gene are MNHNS and SASEGT. The CDR3 runs 14 residues. V was pared by 1 base and J by 0 bases, with 4 bases between. In DNA, the CDR3 is TGTGCCAGCAGTGAAGTCTATAGCAATCAGCCCCAGCATTTT. Protein product: CASSEVYSNQPQHF.

This sequence joins TRBV5-4 and TRBJ2-5; 12 bases are a match to TRBD2. Germline loops: CDR1 SGHNT, CDR2 YYREEE (reference sequence). CDR3 length: 17 amino acids. V shed 5 bases, J shed 4 bases, and the junction held 12 bases outside the gene matches. DNA for the CDR3: TGTGCCAGCAGTTGGACGACTAGCGGGGGTGTTAGAGAGACCCAGTACTTC. Translation: CASSWTTSGGVRETQYF. Using reference TRBV5-4 and TRBJ2-5 for the parts outside the CDR3, the full variable domain is ETGVTQSPTHLIKTRGQQVTLRCSSQSGHNTVSWYQQALGQGPQFIFQYYREEENGRGNFPPRFSGLQFPNYSSELNVNALELDDSALYLCASSWTTSGGVRETQYFGPGTRLLVL.